These 15 T cell receptor beta chains came from one sample sequenced in a study of T cell clonality in common variable immunodeficiency. Study outcomes and limitations: Fewer deletions and N-nucleotide insertions were reportedly seen in common variable immunodeficiency TCR beta sequences.

Profiled with immunoSEQ multiplex PCR; TCRdb holds only in-frame clones, not every one. The sample includes some 12,000 clones, none of them occurring once. The antigens for these receptors are not known. Sequencing input: peripheral blood mononuclear cells. These receptors all stem from a human donor with common variable immunodeficiency.

Concerning this clone: The CDR3 end falls 3 residues outside the read, so it is completed with the germline J gene. The chain couples TRBV11-3 to TRBJ2-7; 7 bases agree with TRBD1. The ends lost 5 bases at V and 5 bases at J; junction bases unmatched: 12. The CDR3 length is 15 residues. Looked up from germline, CDR1 is SGHNT and CDR2 is YENEEA. CDR3 bases read: TGTGCCAGCAGCGCCGACAGGGCGGGTTACCACGAG. Translated, it gives CASSADRAGYHE. In full, the CDR3 reads CASSADRAGYHEQYF.

This clone has a count of ten or more. The read finishes 3 residues shy of the CDR3 end, and the germline J gene is used to complete it. The chain links TRBV12-3 or TRBV12-4 to TRBJ2-7, with D unresolved. The CDR3 covers 16 residues. The V end lost 3 bases, the J end lost 0 bases, and 15 bases lay between the germline ends. The CDR3 DNA, read in part, is TGTGCCAGCAGTTTTGGAACCTCACCTAGCTCCTACGAG. Translation gives CASSFGTSPSSYE. The full CDR3 reads CASSFGTSPSSYEQYF.

This clone rates as medium-sized. Read sequence stops 3 residues before the CDR3 end, and the germline J gene provides the missing end. J is TRBJ2-1 and V is TRBV20-1; tentative D call: TRBD2 (5 bases). CDR1 is DFQATT and CDR2 is SNEGSKA in the germline V gene (reference sequence). The CDR3 extends over 11 amino acids. Trimming pared 3 bases from V and 5 bases from J, leaving 5 bases between. The sequenced part of the CDR3 DNA is TGCAGTGCTAGGAGGGACAATGAG. Translation: CSARRDNE. The complete CDR3 protein is CSARRDNEQFF.

In its sample, this clone was seen a few times. The CDR3 end lies 3 residues beyond the end of the read and is filled in from the germline J gene. The chain recombines TRBV11-2 with TRBJ1-5, with 7 bases that match TRBD1. The V gene's germline CDR1 is SGHAT and CDR2 FQNNGV. V dropped 4 bases and J dropped 4; count of bases not matched to a gene: 7. The CDR3 is made up of 15 amino acids. This CDR3 reads CASSSGTAPNQPQHF. The sequenced CDR3 bases are TGTGCCAGCAGCTCCGGGACAGCTCCTAATCAGCCC.

There are a few counts of this clone. The read halts 3 residues ahead of the CDR3 end, with the missing end drawn from the germline J gene. The chain couples TRBV7-2 to TRBJ2-1, with 8 nucleotides matching TRBD2. From germline, CDR1 is SGHTA and CDR2 FQGNSA. This CDR3 contains 15 residues. V shed 7 bases, J shed 4 bases, and the junction held 9 bases outside the gene matches. CDR3 DNA (partial): TGTGCCAGCAATCGCCCTGTAGCGGGGTACAATGAG. Encoded protein: CASNRPVAGYNE. The entire CDR3 sequence reads CASNRPVAGYNEQFF.

A remark on this clone: Read sequence stops 3 residues before the CDR3 end, and the germline J gene provides the missing end. The chain uses TRBV5-6 and TRBJ2-1; 10 bases are a match to TRBD2. Germline CDR1 and CDR2: SGHDT and YYEEEE. The CDR3 loop spans 15 amino acids. The V gene end was trimmed by 2 bases and the J gene end by 4 bases; junction bases not matched to a gene: 3. The CDR3 bases that were read are TGTGCCAGCAGCTTCGAGCGGGGGGGATACAATGAG. Encoded protein: CASSFERGGYNE. The entire CDR3 protein reads CASSFERGGYNEQFF.

This clone showed up just a few times. The read falls 3 residues short of the CDR3 end, and the missing part is taken from the germline J gene. The chain has TRBV19 and TRBJ1-6, with 7 bases identical to TRBD1. Germline V gene lookup returns CDR1 LNHDA and CDR2 SQIVND (reference sequence). The V and J ends lost 10 bases and 8 bases, in that order; junction bases with no gene match: 11. There are 14 residues in the CDR3. Incomplete CDR3 DNA: TGTGCCACCTCTGGACAGGCAGCTCATTCACCC. It translates to CATSGQAAHSP. The entire CDR3 protein is CATSGQAAHSPLHF.

With regard to this clone: The junction departs from germline at one end; a sequencing error may be responsible. The CDR3 goes on 3 residues after the read ends, and that part is filled in from the germline J gene. This chain connects TRBV18 to TRBJ2-3; 9 bases are shared with TRBD1. Germline values: CDR1 KGHSH, CDR2 LQKENI. The CDR3 covers 14 residues. CDR3 bases read: TGTGCCAGCGCACCGGGACAGGGAACAGATACG. Protein product: CASAPGQGTDT. The CDR3 as a whole reads CASAPGQGTDTQYF. Variable domain in full (rest from reference TRBV18 and TRBJ2-3): NAGVMQNPRHLVRRRGQEARLRCSPMKGHSHVYWYRQLPEEGLKFMVYLQKENIIDESGMPKERFSAEFPKEGPSILRIQQVVRGDSAAYFCASAPGQGTDTQYFGPGTRLTVL.

As to this clone: Sequencing ends 3 residues short of the CDR3 end; the germline J gene provides the rest. This chain uses TRBV18 with TRBJ2-2; 7 nucleotides match TRBD1. Germline V gives CDR1 KGHSH, CDR2 LQKENI. This CDR3 comprises 13 residues. With V trimmed by 3 bases and J by 10 bases, 5 bases remained unmatched. CDR3 bases read: TGTGCCAGCTCACCCCAGGGGGTCGCGGAG. This codes for CASSPQGVAE. The whole CDR3 is CASSPQGVAELFF.

Incomplete CDR3 DNA: TGTGCCTGGAATCAGGGGTCTGGAAACACC. Amino acid sequence: CAWNQGSGNT. The entire CDR3 protein is CAWNQGSGNTIYF. This rearrangement joins TRBV30 to TRBJ1-3; D perhaps matches TRBD1 (6 bases). Coverage ceases 3 residues before the CDR3 finishes, and the germline J gene fills in the end. The length of the CDR3 is 13 residues. V was pared by 4 bases and J by 1 base, with 8 bases between. Per germline, CDR1 GTSNPN and CDR2 SVGIG (reference sequence). Full variable domain (outside the CDR3, taken from reference TRBV30 and TRBJ1-3): SQTIHQWPATLVQPVGSPLSLECTVEGTSNPNLYWYRQAAGRGLQLLFYSVGIGQISSEVPQNLSASRPQDRQFILSSKKLLLSDSGFYLCAWNQGSGNTIYFGEGSWLTVV.

Points on this clone: The read terminates 3 residues before the CDR3 end, so the remaining end is supplied by the germline J gene. The V gene is TRBV7-2, the J gene TRBJ1-5; possibly TRBD1 for D (6 bases). CDR3 length equals 14 residues. V lost 5 bases, J lost 4 bases, and 12 bases lay in between. Germline V CDR1 and CDR2: SGHTA, FQGNSA. The CDR3 region is CASSRDTFNQPQHF. The DNA read from the CDR3 is TGTGCCAGCAGCCGGGACACCTTTAATCAGCCC.

As regards this clone: Read data end 3 residues before the CDR3 end; the end is taken from the germline J gene. The J gene is TRBJ2-7, the V gene TRBV19; 8 bases are shared with TRBD2. Per the germline V gene, CDR1 is LNHDA and CDR2 is SQIVND (reference sequence). The length of the CDR3 is 14 residues. After removal of 5 bases from V and 2 bases from J, the junction contained 5 bases not matched to a gene. This CDR3 is CASSLAGRAYEQYF. Incomplete CDR3 DNA: TGTGCCAGTAGTTTAGCGGGGAGGGCCTACGAG.

Note on this clone: The read terminates 3 residues ahead of where the CDR3 ends, so the germline J gene completes it. J is TRBJ2-7 and V is TRBV30; a weak D match, TRBD1 (6 bases). V was trimmed by 1 base and J by 3 bases, leaving 13 bases between them. Germline V gene lookup returns CDR1 GTSNPN and CDR2 SVGIG (reference sequence). The CDR3 loop spans 14 amino acids. The CDR3 spells CAWSGVTGNYEQYF. Partial CDR3 DNA: TGTGCCTGGAGTGGGGTTACAGGGAACTACGAG. The complete variable domain, with remaining parts taken from reference TRBV30 and TRBJ2-7, reads SQTIHQWPATLVQPVGSPLSLECTVEGTSNPNLYWYRQAAGRGLQLLFYSVGIGQISSEVPQNLSASRPQDRQFILSSKKLLLSDSGFYLCAWSGVTGNYEQYFGPGTRLTVT.

This clone was observed a few times. The DNA ends 3 residues before the CDR3 does, and the rest of the CDR3 is filled in from the germline J gene. This chain joins TRBV7-9 and TRBJ2-1; maybe TRBD2 (6 bases). The V gene's germline CDR1 is SEHNR and CDR2 FQNEAQ (reference sequence). Trimming left V 5 bases short and J 9 bases short, with 17 bases between. The length of the CDR3 is 14 residues. CDR3 in amino acids: CASSLGGTLSEQFF. The covered CDR3 bases are TGTGCCAGCAGCCTTGGGGGGACGTTGAGTGAG.

This clone was seen a few times. The DNA ends 3 residues before the CDR3 does, and the rest of the CDR3 is filled in from the germline J gene. J is TRBJ2-3 and V is TRBV7-2; D remains unclear. The CDR3 contains 14 residues. From germline, CDR1 is SGHTA and CDR2 FQGNSA. V dropped 4 bases and J dropped 6 bases, with 14 bases sitting between them. The CDR3 sequence: CASSSLGRADTQYF. The CDR3 DNA, read in part, is TGTGCCAGCAGCTCATTGGGTAGGGCGGATACG.